This TCR beta chain was profiled in a study of T-cell reconstitution after alpha-beta-depleted transplantation in children. V dropped 6 bases and J dropped 4 bases, with 21 bases sitting between them. CDR3 length: 17 residues. Per germline, CDR1 MNHEY and CDR2 SMNVEV (reference sequence). This clonotype was seen only a few times. Unique molecular identifiers tagged the TCRbeta library. TCRdb passed the PCR reads through MiXCR, listing each CDR3 protein once. The data contain about 230,000 distinct CDR3 sequences, around 9.5% of them singletons. The input for sequencing was PBMCs from the stem cell graft donor, taken from the stem cell graft. This receptor was taken from a human donor who donated a stem cell graft to a child with acute lymphoblastic leukemia. This rearrangement joins TRBV27 to TRBJ1-4; D possibly corresponds to TRBD1 (6 bases). The CDR3 region is CASSRQDSSFYNEKLFF. DNA of the CDR3: TGTGCCAGCAGCCGACAGGACTCCTCGTTCTATAATGAAAAACTGTTTTTT.